This entry lists 29 T cell receptor beta chains sequenced from one sample in a study of identical twins. In TCRdb, the 5' RACE reads were re-called with MiXCR into one record per CDR3 protein. The profile shows hundreds of thousands of distinct CDR3 sequences, 21% of them singletons. This sample also appeared in a second study, on T cells expressing NK-cell markers.

Sequencing was performed on PBMCs. These receptors originate from a woman between 18 and 30 years old in good health.

This clonotype was found a few times. The chain uses TRBV7-2 and TRBJ2-1; D is possibly TRBD1 (6 bases). The CDR3 loop spans 14 amino acids. V was shortened by 3 bases and J by 9 bases, with 15 bases between the two germline ends. Germline lookup yields CDR1 SGHTA and CDR2 FQGNSA. CDR3 residues: CASSLNRENSEQFF. The CDR3 nucleotides are TGTGCCAGCAGCTTGAACAGGGAAAACAGTGAGCAGTTCTTC. Full variable domain (missing parts from reference TRBV7-2 and TRBJ2-1): GAGVSQSPSNKVTEKGKDVELRCDPISGHTALYWYRQSLGQGLEFLIYFQGNSAPDKSGLPSDRFSAERTGGSVSTLTIQRTQQEDSAVYLCASSLNRENSEQFFGPGTRLTVL.

Written as DNA, the CDR3 is TGTGCCAGCTCCCGACAGGGACCAAAGAACACAGATACGCAGTATTTT. Its protein product is CASSRQGPKNTDTQYF. The chain employs TRBV18 and TRBJ2-3; 7 nucleotides agree with TRBD1. This CDR3 comprises 16 residues. The germline V gene has CDR1 KGHSH and CDR2 LQKENI. J gave up 2 bases and V 6 bases, and 11 bases lay outside the gene matches.

This clonotype was seen a few times. The rearrangement links TRBV6-1 to TRBJ2-1; tentative D call: TRBD1 (6 bases). The CDR3 consists of 14 residues. The V and J ends lost 6 bases and 9 bases respectively, with 18 bases between them. From germline, CDR1 is MNHNS and CDR2 SASEGT. The CDR3 sequence: CASRQGLSWSEQFF. The CDR3 region has the DNA TGTGCCAGCAGACAGGGTCTGTCGTGGAGTGAGCAGTTCTTC.

This CDR3 is CACTFGSSATQYF. The CDR3 DNA is TGTGCCTGCACATTCGGGAGTAGTGCTACGCAGTATTTT. The chain joins TRBV28 to TRBJ2-3, with D possibly being TRBD2 (6 bases). The germline V and J ends were trimmed by 11 bases and 8 bases, with 20 bases remaining between them. Germline-derived CDR1 and CDR2 are MDHEN and SYDVKM. This CDR3 contains 13 residues. The full variable domain, with the rest looked up from reference TRBV28 and TRBJ2-3, is DVKVTQSSRYLVKRTGEKVFLECVQDMDHENMFWYRQDPGLGLRLIYFSYDVKMKEKGDIPEGYSVSREKKERFSLILESASTNQTSMYLCACTFGSSATQYFGPGTRLTVL.

In this sample, this clonotype turned up a few times. V usage is TRBV29-1 and J usage is TRBJ2-5; possible D gene TRBD2, 7 bases. CDR3 length: 12 residues. The germline V gene encodes CDR1 SQVTM and CDR2 ANQGSEA. V gave up 3 bases and J gave up 4 bases, with 9 bases separating them. Here the CDR3 DNA reads TGCAGCGTTGAGGGGGGGCGAGAGACCCAGTACTTC. This translates into CSVEGGRETQYF. The full variable domain, completed using reference TRBV29-1 and TRBJ2-5, is SAVISQKPSRDICQRGTSLTIQCQVDSQVTMMFWYRQQPGQSLTLIATANQGSEATYESGFVIDKFPISRPNLTFSTLTVSNMSPEDSSIYLCSVEGGRETQYFGPGTRLLVL.

This chain joins TRBV5-4 and TRBJ2-5; D perhaps matches TRBD2 (6 bases). CDR3 length equals 14 residues. The germline V gene has CDR1 SGHNT and CDR2 YYREEE (reference sequence). V was cut by 1 base and J by 3 bases, with 10 bases left in between. The CDR3, as DNA: TGTGCCAGCAGCTTGCCGGGGGTAGAAGAGACCCAGTACTTC. Protein sequence: CASSLPGVEETQYF.

The chain has TRBV6-2 or TRBV6-3 and TRBJ1-1; a weak D match, TRBD1 (6 bases). CDR1 is MNHEY, CDR2 SVGEGT, per germline. V was shortened by 2 bases and J by 4 bases, with 8 bases between the two germline ends. The CDR3 length is 13 residues. The CDR3 DNA reads as TGTGCCAGCAGTTACGGACAGATCACTGAAGCTTTCTTT. Protein product: CASSYGQITEAFF.

V gene TRBV20-1 combines with J gene TRBJ2-7; maybe TRBD2 (7 bases). The CDR3 has 15 amino acids. Per the germline V gene, CDR1 is DFQATT and CDR2 is SNEGSKA (reference sequence). Trimming took off 0 bases at V and 2 bases at J, with 14 bases between the two ends. In DNA form, the CDR3 reads TGCAGTGCTAGAGATGGGGGGGGGCCGACCTACGAGCAGTACTTC. Translating it yields CSARDGGGPTYEQYF.

In this sample, this clonotype turned up a few times. The genes are TRBV11-2 and TRBJ2-7, with 11 bases lining up with TRBD2. After removal of 2 bases from V and 4 bases from J, the junction contained 4 bases not matched to a gene. CDR1 and CDR2 from the germline V gene are SGHAT and FQNNGV. This CDR3 is 15 amino acids long. The CDR3 sequence is CASSLRLAGRYEQYF. CDR3 nucleotides: TGTGCCAGCAGCTTAAGACTAGCGGGACGGTACGAGCAGTACTTC.

Many counts were recorded for this clonotype. The chain is built from TRBV9 and TRBJ2-3; 9 nucleotides agree with TRBD2. Germline assignment: CDR1 SGDLS and CDR2 YYNGEE. V lost 0 bases, J lost 2 bases, and 1 base stayed unmatched. There are 15 residues in the CDR3. The CDR3 DNA is TGTGCCAGCAGCGTAGGCGGGAGGGCCACAGATACGCAGTATTTT. Residues: CASSVGGRATDTQYF.

This clonotype occurred a few times. The V gene is TRBV29-1, the J gene TRBJ2-7; D unresolved. Per the germline V gene, CDR1 is SQVTM and CDR2 is ANQGSEA. This CDR3 is 13 amino acids long. V lost 3 bases, J lost 4 bases, and 13 bases lay in between. This CDR3 is CSVEVDTKYEQYF. The CDR3 DNA sequence: TGCAGCGTTGAGGTCGACACCAAATACGAGCAGTACTTC.

J is TRBJ2-7 and V is TRBV29-1; TRBD1 is a possible D gene (6 bases). Germline CDR1 and CDR2: SQVTM and ANQGSEA. There are 14 residues in the CDR3. The V end lost 1 base, the J end lost 1 base, and 11 bases lay between the germline ends. The CDR3 nucleotides read TGCAGCGTTGAAGGACAGGATAAATCCTACGAGCAGTACTTC. Residues: CSVEGQDKSYEQYF.

This rearrangement joins TRBV6-2 or TRBV6-3 to TRBJ2-1; 14 bases align to TRBD2. V shed 8 bases, J shed 6 bases, and the junction held 21 bases outside the gene matches. From germline, CDR1 is MNHEY and CDR2 SVGEGT. The CDR3 has 20 residues. The CDR3 DNA sequence: TGTGCCAGCGCAACCACAAGACTAGCGGGAGGGCCGAGGATTAGCAATGAGCAGTTCTTC. Translation: CASATTRLAGGPRISNEQFF.

The rearrangement links TRBV6-2 or TRBV6-3 to TRBJ2-6; possible D gene TRBD1, 5 bases. The V end lost 0 bases, the J end lost 4 bases, and 13 bases lay between the germline ends. The CDR3 covers 17 residues. The germline gives CDR1 MNHEY, CDR2 SVGEGT. CDR3: CASSYSFRERGANVLTF. Written as DNA, the CDR3 is TGTGCCAGCAGTTACTCTTTCAGGGAACGAGGGGCCAACGTCCTGACTTTC.

This clonotype was counted between two and nine times. This chain links TRBV9 with TRBJ2-5, with TRBD1 identical over 7 bases. The germline V gene encodes CDR1 SGDLS and CDR2 YYNGEE. Trimming cost V 1 base and J 2 bases; bases outside gene matches: 2. The CDR3 contains 14 residues. CDR3 DNA: TGTGCCAGCAGCGTATCGGGACAGCAAGAGACCCAGTACTTC. Translation gives CASSVSGQQETQYF.

This clonotype turned up a few times. This chain links TRBV5-1 with TRBJ2-7; TRBD1 matches 8 bases. V was pared by 4 bases and J by 0 bases, with 6 bases of the junction left unmatched. Per the germline V gene, CDR1 is SGHRS and CDR2 is YFSETQ. CDR3 length equals 15 residues. The CDR3 sequence is CASSPDRGTSYEQYF. The CDR3 bases are TGCGCCAGCAGCCCCGACAGGGGAACCTCCTACGAGCAGTACTTC.

This clonotype was observed a few times. This chain connects TRBV5-1 to TRBJ2-5, with D uncertain. CDR1 is SGHRS, CDR2 YFSETQ, per germline. The CDR3 extends over 15 amino acids. Trimming pared 0 bases from V and 2 bases from J, leaving 11 bases between. The CDR3 here is CASSLGPREQETQYF. In DNA, the CDR3 is TGCGCCAGCAGCTTGGGGCCTAGAGAGCAAGAGACCCAGTACTTC.

This clonotype occurred a few times. The J gene is TRBJ2-3, the V gene TRBV20-1; TRBD1 matches at 8 bases. V lost 5 bases to trimming and J lost 3 bases; unmatched junction nucleotides: 4. This CDR3 has 13 amino acids. Germline lookup yields CDR1 DFQATT and CDR2 SNEGSKA (reference sequence). DNA of the CDR3: TGCAGTGCTCCGGACAGGGCGACAGATACGCAGTATTTT. Translation gives CSAPDRATDTQYF.

This clonotype has a handful of counts. This chain uses TRBV2 with TRBJ2-1; D might be TRBD2 (7 bases). Germline loops: CDR1 SNHLY, CDR2 FYNNEI. This CDR3 has 14 amino acids. V lost 7 bases to trimming and J lost 9 bases, with 19 bases between them. CDR3 residues: CASTLGGGEVEQFF. The CDR3 nucleotides are TGTGCCAGCACACTGGGCGGGGGCGAGGTTGAGCAGTTCTTC.

This clonotype was detected ten times or more. The chain couples TRBV5-1 to TRBJ2-1; D perhaps matches TRBD2 (5 bases). CDR1 and CDR2 (germline): SGHRS, YFSETQ. This CDR3 region has 13 residues. Trimming took off 5 bases at V and 0 bases at J, with 6 bases between the two ends. The DNA for the CDR3 is TGCGCCAGCAGTACTAGCTCCTACAATGAGCAGTTCTTC. Translating gives CASSTSSYNEQFF.

In this sample, this clonotype turned up many times. The chain couples TRBV5-1 to TRBJ2-1; 7 bases align to TRBD2. This CDR3 is 14 amino acids long. Trimming removed 4 bases from V and 7 bases from J; junction bases left unmatched: 8. Germline V gene data show CDR1 as SGHRS and CDR2 as YFSETQ. For the CDR3, the DNA is TGCGCCAGCAGCCTTGACCCGGGGGGTAATGAGCAGTTCTTC. It translates to CASSLDPGGNEQFF.

This chain links TRBV2 with TRBJ1-1; the D is unclear. V was clipped by 6 bases and J by 2 bases, with 10 bases between them. Germline V gives CDR1 SNHLY, CDR2 FYNNEI. The CDR3 contains 13 residues. The CDR3 loop is CASRAETNTEAFF. The CDR3 nucleotides read TGTGCCAGCAGGGCAGAAACAAACACTGAAGCTTTCTTT. Together with reference TRBV2 and TRBJ1-1, the CDR3 gives the full variable domain: EPEVTQTPSHQVTQMGQEVILRCVPISNHLYFYWYRQILGQKVEFLVSFYNNEISEKSEIFDDQFSVERPDGSNFTLKIRSTKLEDSAMYFCASRAETNTEAFFGQGTRLTVV.

V is TRBV6-1 and J is TRBJ2-1; TRBD2 matches 13 bases. After removal of 6 bases from V and 7 bases from J, the junction contained 6 bases not matched to a gene. CDR1 MNHNS and CDR2 SASEGT come from the germline V gene. This CDR3 has 15 residues. The CDR3 loop reads CASRPLAGGRNEQFF. CDR3 coding DNA: TGTGCCAGCAGGCCACTAGCGGGGGGGCGAAATGAGCAGTTCTTC.

This clonotype was seen only a few times. This chain uses TRBV7-9 with TRBJ2-3, with a tentative D call TRBD2 (5 bases). The CDR3 spans 13 residues. Trimming removed 5 bases at V and 6 bases at J, with 12 bases between. Germline CDR1 is SEHNR and CDR2 is FQNEAQ (reference sequence). In DNA form, the CDR3 reads TGTGCCAGCAGCCCGGACTCAGGTGATACGCAGTATTTT. This sequence encodes CASSPDSGDTQYF.

This clonotype was seen many times. The gene calls are TRBV29-1 and TRBJ1-2, with 7 positions matching TRBD1. With 1 base clipped from V and 8 bases from J, the junction kept 4 bases outside the gene matches. The CDR3 extends over 12 amino acids. Germline V gene lookup returns CDR1 SQVTM and CDR2 ANQGSEA. The chain's CDR3 is CSVEGQGNGYTF. The DNA of the CDR3 is TGCAGCGTTGAAGGACAGGGTAACGGCTACACCTTC.

The rearrangement uses TRBV12-3 or TRBV12-4 and TRBJ2-5; 8 bases agree with TRBD2. The CDR3 runs 15 residues. Losses at the gene ends were 4 bases for V and 4 bases for J; bases not matched to a gene: 8. CDR3 in DNA: TGTGCCAGCAGTTCGTACTCGACTAGCGCAGAGACCCAGTACTTC. It yields the protein CASSSYSTSAETQYF.

Ten or more counts support this clonotype. The chain carries TRBV29-1 and TRBJ2-2; no clear D. CDR3 length: 13 amino acids. Germline CDR1 SQVTM, CDR2 ANQGSEA. V gave up 4 bases and J gave up 1 base, with 7 bases separating them. CDR3 residues: CSVGAMNTGELFF. The CDR3 nucleotides are TGCAGCGTTGGCGCTATGAACACCGGGGAGCTGTTTTTT.

The V gene is TRBV20-1, the J gene TRBJ2-5; D unclear. The V end was cut by 8 bases, the J end by 0 bases, with 13 bases between. The CDR3 is made up of 13 amino acids. Germline V gene sequence: CDR1 DFQATT, CDR2 SNEGSKA (reference sequence). CDR3 region: CSIPSQYQETQYF. The DNA of the CDR3 is TGCAGTATACCTTCGCAGTACCAAGAGACCCAGTACTTC.

The J gene is TRBJ2-5, the V gene TRBV10-3; TRBD1 is a possible D gene (6 bases). The CDR3 extends over 16 amino acids. Trimming cost V 2 bases and J 2 bases, with 15 bases left between them. Germline-derived CDR1 and CDR2 are ENHRY and SYGVKD. The CDR3 sequence: CAISEGTRGWQETQYF. The CDR3 region has the DNA TGTGCCATCAGTGAGGGGACACGAGGTTGGCAAGAGACCCAGTACTTC.